Below, one TCR beta chain is given with its context. The antigen is undetermined. The CDR3 totals 15 residues. Germline V gene data show CDR1 as LGHNA and CDR2 as YSLEER. Trimming took off 1 base at V and 0 bases at J, with 7 bases between the two ends. The data are from a study of Tregs in tolerant kidney transplant recipients. Unstimulated Tregs (CD4+CD25+CD127-) and CD4+CD25- non-Tregs were sorted from PBMCs. Study results and limitations: Biological reproducibility was not directly addressed in this study.

Libraries were prepared by immunoSEQ multiplex PCR; TCRdb keeps only in-frame clonotypes and omits some of them. The data hold some 55,000 clones, with approximately 82% observed a single time. This clonotype originated in a human donor in good health. Sequencing was carried out using CD4+ T cells from blood. This sequence joins TRBV4-3 and TRBJ2-1; D gene unclear. The CDR3 DNA is TGCGCCAGCAGCCAAGGTCCGAGCTCCTACAATGAGCAGTTCTTC. Residues: CASSQGPSSYNEQFF.